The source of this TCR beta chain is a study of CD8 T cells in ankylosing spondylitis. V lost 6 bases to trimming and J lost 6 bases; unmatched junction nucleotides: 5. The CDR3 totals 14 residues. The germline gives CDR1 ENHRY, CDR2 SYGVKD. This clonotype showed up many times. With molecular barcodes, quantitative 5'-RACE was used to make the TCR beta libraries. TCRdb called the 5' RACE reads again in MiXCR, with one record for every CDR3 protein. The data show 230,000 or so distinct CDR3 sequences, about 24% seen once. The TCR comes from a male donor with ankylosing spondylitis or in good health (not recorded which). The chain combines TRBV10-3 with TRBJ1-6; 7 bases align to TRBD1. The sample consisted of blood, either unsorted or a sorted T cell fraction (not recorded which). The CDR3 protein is CAISSTGSNSPLHF. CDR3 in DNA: TGTGCCATCAGCTCGACAGGGTCTAATTCACCCCTCCACTTT.